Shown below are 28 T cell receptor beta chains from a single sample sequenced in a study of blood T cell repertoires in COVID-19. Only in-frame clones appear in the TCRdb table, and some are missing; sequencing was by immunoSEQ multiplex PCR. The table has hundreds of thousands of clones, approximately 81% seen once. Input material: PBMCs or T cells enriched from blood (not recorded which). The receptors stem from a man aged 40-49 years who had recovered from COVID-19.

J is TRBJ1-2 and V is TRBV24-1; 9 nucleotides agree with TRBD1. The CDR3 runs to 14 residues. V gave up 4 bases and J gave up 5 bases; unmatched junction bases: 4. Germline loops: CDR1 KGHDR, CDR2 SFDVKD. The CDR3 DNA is TGTGCCACCAGTGACCCAGGACAGGGGTATGGCTACACCTTC. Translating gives CATSDPGQGYGYTF.

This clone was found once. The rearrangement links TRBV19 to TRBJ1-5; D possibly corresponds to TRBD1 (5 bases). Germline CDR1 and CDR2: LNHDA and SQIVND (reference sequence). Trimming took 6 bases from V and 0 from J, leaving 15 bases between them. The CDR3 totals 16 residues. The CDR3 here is CASRPLGGDSNQPQHF. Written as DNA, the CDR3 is TGTGCCAGTAGACCTTTGGGAGGGGATAGCAATCAGCCCCAGCATTTT.

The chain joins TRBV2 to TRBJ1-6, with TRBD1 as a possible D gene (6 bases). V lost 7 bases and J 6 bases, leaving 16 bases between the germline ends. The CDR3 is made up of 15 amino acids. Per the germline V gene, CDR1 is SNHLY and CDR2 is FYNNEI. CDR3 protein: CASTLDSDFNSPLHF. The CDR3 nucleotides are TGTGCCAGCACCCTGGACAGCGACTTTAATTCACCCCTCCACTTT.

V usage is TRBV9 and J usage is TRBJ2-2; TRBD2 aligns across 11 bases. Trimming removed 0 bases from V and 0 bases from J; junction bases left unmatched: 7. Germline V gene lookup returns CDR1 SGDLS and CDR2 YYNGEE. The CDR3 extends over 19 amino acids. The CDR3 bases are TGTGCCAGCAGCGTAGGAATTGGGACTAGCGGACCGAACACCGGGGAGCTGTTTTTT. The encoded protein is CASSVGIGTSGPNTGELFF.

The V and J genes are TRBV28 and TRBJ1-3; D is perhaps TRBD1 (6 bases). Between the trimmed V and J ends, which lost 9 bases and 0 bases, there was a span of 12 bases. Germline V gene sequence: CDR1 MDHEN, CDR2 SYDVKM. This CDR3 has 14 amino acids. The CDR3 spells CASLRGSSGNTIYF. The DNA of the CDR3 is TGTGCCAGTCTGAGGGGGAGCTCTGGAAACACCATATATTTT.

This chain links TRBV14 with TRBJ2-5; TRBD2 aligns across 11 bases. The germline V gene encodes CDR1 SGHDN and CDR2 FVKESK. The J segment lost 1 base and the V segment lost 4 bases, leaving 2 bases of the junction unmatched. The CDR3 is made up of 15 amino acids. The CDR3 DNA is TGTGCCAGCAGCCTGGGGACTAGCGGCCAAGAGACCCAGTACTTC. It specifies CASSLGTSGQETQYF. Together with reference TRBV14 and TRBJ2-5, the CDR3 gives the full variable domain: EAGVTQFPSHSVIEKGQTVTLRCDPISGHDNLYWYRRVMGKEIKFLLHFVKESKQDESGMPNNRFLAERTGGTYSTLKVQPAELEDSGVYFCASSLGTSGQETQYFGPGTRLLVL.

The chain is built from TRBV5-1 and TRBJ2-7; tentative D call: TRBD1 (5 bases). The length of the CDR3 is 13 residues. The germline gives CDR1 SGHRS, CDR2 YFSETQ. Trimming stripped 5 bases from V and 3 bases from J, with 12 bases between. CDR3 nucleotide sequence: TGCGCCAGCAGACCCGGACACGTCTACGAGCAGTACTTC. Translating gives CASRPGHVYEQYF. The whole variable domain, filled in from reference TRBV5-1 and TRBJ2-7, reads KAGVTQTPRYLIKTRGQQVTLSCSPISGHRSVSWYQQTPGQGLQFLFEYFSETQRNKGNFPGRFSGRQFSNSRSEMNVSTLELGDSALYLCASRPGHVYEQYFGPGTRLTVT.

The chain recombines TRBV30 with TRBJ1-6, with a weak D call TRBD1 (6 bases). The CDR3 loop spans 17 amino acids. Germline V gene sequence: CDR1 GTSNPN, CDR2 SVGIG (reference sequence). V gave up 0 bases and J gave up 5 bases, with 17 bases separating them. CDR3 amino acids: CAWSVRARGQDNSPLHF. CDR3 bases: TGTGCCTGGAGTGTAAGGGCCAGGGGCCAAGATAATTCACCCCTCCACTTT.

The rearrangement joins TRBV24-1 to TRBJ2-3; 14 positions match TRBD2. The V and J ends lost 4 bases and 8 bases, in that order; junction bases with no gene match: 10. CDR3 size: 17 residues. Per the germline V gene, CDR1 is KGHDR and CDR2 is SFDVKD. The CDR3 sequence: CATSDRGLAGGSGTQYF. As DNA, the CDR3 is TGTGCCACCAGTGACCGTGGACTAGCGGGAGGCTCGGGTACGCAGTATTTT.

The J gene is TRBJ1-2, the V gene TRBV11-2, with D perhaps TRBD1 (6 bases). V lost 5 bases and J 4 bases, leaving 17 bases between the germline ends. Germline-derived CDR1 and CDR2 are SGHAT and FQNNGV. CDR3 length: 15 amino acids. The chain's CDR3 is CASSPGYRVTYGYTF. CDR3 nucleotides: TGTGCCAGCAGCCCGGGATACAGGGTAACCTATGGCTACACCTTC.

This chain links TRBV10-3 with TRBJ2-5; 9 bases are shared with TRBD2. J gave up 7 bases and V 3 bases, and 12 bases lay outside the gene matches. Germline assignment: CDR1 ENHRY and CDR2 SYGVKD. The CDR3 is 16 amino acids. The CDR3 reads CAISDAGTSSTGTQYF. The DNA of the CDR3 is TGTGCCATCAGTGATGCCGGGACTAGCAGTACCGGGACCCAGTACTTC.

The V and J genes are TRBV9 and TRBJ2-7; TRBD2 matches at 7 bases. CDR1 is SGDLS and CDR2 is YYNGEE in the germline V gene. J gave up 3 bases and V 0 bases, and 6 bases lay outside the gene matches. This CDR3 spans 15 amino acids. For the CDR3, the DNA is TGTGCCAGCAGCGTAGAGTCTAGCGGCAACTACGAGCAGTACTTC. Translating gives CASSVESSGNYEQYF.

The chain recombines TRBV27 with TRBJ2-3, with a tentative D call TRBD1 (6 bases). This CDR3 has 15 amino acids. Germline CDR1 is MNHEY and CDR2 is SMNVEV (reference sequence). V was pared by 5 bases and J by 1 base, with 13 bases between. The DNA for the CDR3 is TGTGCCAGCAGTGTCCGGGACACTGGCACAGATACGCAGTATTTT. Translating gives CASSVRDTGTDTQYF.

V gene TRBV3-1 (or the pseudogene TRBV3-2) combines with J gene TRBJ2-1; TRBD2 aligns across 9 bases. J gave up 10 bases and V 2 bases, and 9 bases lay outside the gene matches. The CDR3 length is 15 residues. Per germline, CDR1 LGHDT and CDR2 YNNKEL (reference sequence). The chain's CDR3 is CASSQTGTSRYEQFF. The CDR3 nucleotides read TGTGCCAGCAGCCAAACCGGGACTAGCCGATACGAGCAGTTCTTC.

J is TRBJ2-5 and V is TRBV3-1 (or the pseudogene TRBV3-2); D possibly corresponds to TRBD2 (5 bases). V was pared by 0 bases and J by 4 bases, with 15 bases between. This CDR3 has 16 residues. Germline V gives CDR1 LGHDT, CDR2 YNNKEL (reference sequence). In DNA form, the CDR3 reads TGTGCCAGCAGCCAAGATTTACGGGGTAGTGGAGAGACCCAGTACTTC. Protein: CASSQDLRGSGETQYF.

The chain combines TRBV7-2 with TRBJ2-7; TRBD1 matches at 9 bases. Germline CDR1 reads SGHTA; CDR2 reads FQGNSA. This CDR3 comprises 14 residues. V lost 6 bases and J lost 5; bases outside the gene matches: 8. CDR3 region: CASRLTGTGNEQYF. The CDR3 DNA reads TGTGCCAGCAGACTTACCGGGACAGGGAACGAGCAGTACTTC.

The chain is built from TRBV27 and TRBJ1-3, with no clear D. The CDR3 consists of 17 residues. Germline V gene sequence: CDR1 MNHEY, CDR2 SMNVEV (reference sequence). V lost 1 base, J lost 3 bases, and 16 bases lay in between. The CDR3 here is CASSLWAGGVVGNTIYF. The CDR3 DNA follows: TGTGCCAGCAGTTTATGGGCAGGCGGGGTTGTTGGAAACACCATATATTTT.

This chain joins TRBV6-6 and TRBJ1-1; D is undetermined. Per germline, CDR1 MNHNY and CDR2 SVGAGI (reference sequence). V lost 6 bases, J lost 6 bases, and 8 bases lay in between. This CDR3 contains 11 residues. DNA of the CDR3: TGTGCCAGCAGCCCCGGTCCTGAAGCTTTCTTT. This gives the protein CASSPGPEAFF.

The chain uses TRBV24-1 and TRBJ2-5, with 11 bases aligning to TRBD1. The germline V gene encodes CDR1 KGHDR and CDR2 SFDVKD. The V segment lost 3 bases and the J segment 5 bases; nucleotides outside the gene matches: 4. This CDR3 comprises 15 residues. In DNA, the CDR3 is TGTGCCACCAGTGATCGGACAGGGGGCTGGGAGACCCAGTACTTC. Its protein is CATSDRTGGWETQYF.

The CDR3 region has the DNA TGTGCCAGCTCGTCCACTAGCGCCTCCTACGAGCAGTACTTC. Amino acids: CASSSTSASYEQYF. The chain recombines TRBV18 with TRBJ2-7; the match to TRBD2 covers 7 bases. The CDR3 totals 14 residues. With V trimmed by 6 bases and J by 0 bases, 5 bases remained unmatched. CDR1 and CDR2 from the germline V gene are KGHSH and LQKENI.

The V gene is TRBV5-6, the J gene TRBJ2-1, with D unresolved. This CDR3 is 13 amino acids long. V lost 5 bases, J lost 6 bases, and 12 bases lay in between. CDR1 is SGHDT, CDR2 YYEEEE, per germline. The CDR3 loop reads CASRNWPFNEQFF. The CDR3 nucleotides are TGTGCCAGCAGAAATTGGCCGTTCAATGAGCAGTTCTTC.

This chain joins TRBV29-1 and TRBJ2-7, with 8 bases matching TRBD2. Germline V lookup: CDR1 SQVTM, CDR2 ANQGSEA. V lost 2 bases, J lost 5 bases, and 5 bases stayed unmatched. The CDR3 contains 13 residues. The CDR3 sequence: CSVEPLAAHEQYF. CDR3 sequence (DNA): TGCAGCGTTGAACCACTAGCGGCTCACGAGCAGTACTTC.

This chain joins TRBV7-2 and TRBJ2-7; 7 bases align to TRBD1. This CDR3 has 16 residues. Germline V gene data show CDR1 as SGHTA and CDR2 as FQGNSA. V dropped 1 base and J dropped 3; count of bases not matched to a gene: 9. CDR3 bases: TGTGCCAGCAGCTTAGGAACAGGGGAAGGGGGCTACGAGCAGTACTTC. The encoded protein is CASSLGTGEGGYEQYF.

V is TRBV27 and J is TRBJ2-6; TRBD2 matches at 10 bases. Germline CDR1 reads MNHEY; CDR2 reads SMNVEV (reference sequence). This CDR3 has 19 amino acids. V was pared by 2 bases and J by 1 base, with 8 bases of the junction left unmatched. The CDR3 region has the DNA TGTGCCAGCAGTTTAAGATTGCTAGCGGGAGTATCTGGGGCCAACGTCCTGACTTTC. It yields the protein CASSLRLLAGVSGANVLTF. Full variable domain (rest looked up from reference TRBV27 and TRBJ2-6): EAQVTQNPRYLITVTGKKLTVTCSQNMNHEYMSWYRQDPGLGLRQIYYSMNVEVTDKGDVPEGYKVSRKEKRNFPLILESPSPNQTSLYFCASSLRLLAGVSGANVLTFGAGSRLTVL.

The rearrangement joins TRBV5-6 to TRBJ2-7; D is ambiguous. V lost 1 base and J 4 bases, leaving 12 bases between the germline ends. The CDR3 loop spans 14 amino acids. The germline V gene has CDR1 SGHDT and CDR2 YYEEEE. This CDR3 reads CASSLQDGSYEQYF. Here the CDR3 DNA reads TGTGCCAGCAGCTTGCAGGATGGTTCGTACGAGCAGTACTTC. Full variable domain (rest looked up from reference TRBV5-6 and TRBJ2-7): DAGVTQSPTHLIKTRGQQVTLRCSPKSGHDTVSWYQQALGQGPQFIFQYYEEEERQRGNFPDRFSGHQFPNYSSELNVNALLLGDSALYLCASSLQDGSYEQYFGPGTRLTVT.

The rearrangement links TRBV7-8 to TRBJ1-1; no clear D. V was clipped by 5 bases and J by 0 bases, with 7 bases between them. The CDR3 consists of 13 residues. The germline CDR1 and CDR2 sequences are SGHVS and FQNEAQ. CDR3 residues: CASSESLNTEAFF. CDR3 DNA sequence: TGTGCCAGCAGCGAGAGTTTGAACACTGAAGCTTTCTTT.

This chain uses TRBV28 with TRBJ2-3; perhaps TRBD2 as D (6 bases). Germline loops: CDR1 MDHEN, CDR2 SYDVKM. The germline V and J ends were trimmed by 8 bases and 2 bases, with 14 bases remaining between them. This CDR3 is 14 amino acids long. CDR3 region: CASVTAGITDTQYF. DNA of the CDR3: TGTGCCAGCGTCACCGCGGGAATCACAGATACGCAGTATTTT.

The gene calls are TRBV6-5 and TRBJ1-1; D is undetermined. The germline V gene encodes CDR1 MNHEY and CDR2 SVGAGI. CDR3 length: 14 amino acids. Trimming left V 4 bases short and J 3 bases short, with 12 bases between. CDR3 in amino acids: CASSSALRDTEAFF. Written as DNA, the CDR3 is TGTGCCAGCAGTTCTGCCCTTCGAGACACTGAAGCTTTCTTT.